The 25 T cell receptor beta chains given below trace back to one sample, sequenced in a study of human T cells and chemical hapten exposure. TCRdb analysed the RACE reads with MiXCR anew, one entry per CDR3 protein. The sample has about 90,000 distinct CDR3 sequences; about 10% are singletons. Time point noted: patch test 1, 2 weeks after DPC sensitization. Stated treatment: therapeutic diphenylcyclopropenone sensitization with weekly scalp DPC. The sequenced sample was whole blood, obtained in connection with sensitization to the hapten diphenylcyclopropenone (DPC). The receptors shown here come from a man aged 35 to 55 with alopecia areata. Some clones in this sample may be carry-over from other donors' samples.

By share of the sample, this clonotype is medium-sized. This sequence joins TRBV29-1 and TRBJ2-5, with 11 nucleotides matching TRBD1. V dropped 7 bases and J dropped 7; count of bases not matched to a gene: 5. From germline, CDR1 is SQVTM and CDR2 ANQGSEA. The CDR3 covers 12 residues. The CDR3 DNA is TGCAGCGCCGGGACAGGGGGTAGGACCCAGTACTTC. Residues: CSAGTGGRTQYF. The whole variable domain, filled in from reference TRBV29-1 and TRBJ2-5, reads SAVISQKPSRDICQRGTSLTIQCQVDSQVTMMFWYRQQPGQSLTLIATANQGSEATYESGFVIDKFPISRPNLTFSTLTVSNMSPEDSSIYLCSAGTGGRTQYFGPGTRLLVL.

This clonotype was found once. The chain is built from TRBV18 and TRBJ1-5; 7 positions match TRBD1. V trimming: 3 bases; J trimming: 5 bases; junction bases outside the gene matches: 4. This CDR3 has 14 amino acids. Germline CDR1 reads KGHSH; CDR2 reads LQKENI. This chain's CDR3 is CASSPLQGDQPQHF. As DNA, the CDR3 is TGTGCCAGCTCACCCTTGCAGGGGGATCAGCCCCAGCATTTT.

This clonotype came up a few times. The chain uses TRBV10-3 and TRBJ2-1; D perhaps matches TRBD2 (6 bases). V lost 3 bases and J 5 bases, leaving 11 bases between the germline ends. Germline values: CDR1 ENHRY, CDR2 SYGVKD. This CDR3 contains 14 residues. The CDR3 reads CAISDIGRDNEQFF. CDR3 bases: TGTGCCATCAGTGATATCGGGAGAGACAATGAGCAGTTCTTC.

This clonotype occurred a few times. The V and J genes are TRBV9 and TRBJ2-5; 7 bases are shared with TRBD2. Germline lookup yields CDR1 SGDLS and CDR2 YYNGEE. The V segment lost 3 bases and the J segment 4 bases; nucleotides outside the gene matches: 6. The CDR3 covers 14 residues. CDR3 DNA: TGTGCCAGCAGCGGAGCGGGAAGAGGAGAGACCCAGTACTTC. This gives the protein CASSGAGRGETQYF.

This clonotype was counted ten times or more. The J gene is TRBJ2-1, the V gene TRBV5-1; D is perhaps TRBD2 (5 bases). V lost 4 bases and J 4 bases, leaving 15 bases between the germline ends. The CDR3 is 15 residues long. Looked up from germline, CDR1 is SGHRS and CDR2 is YFSETQ. The CDR3 reads CASSRESGSYNEQFF. The CDR3 DNA sequence: TGCGCCAGCAGCCGTGAGAGCGGATCGTACAATGAGCAGTTCTTC.

This clonotype showed up just a few times. V is TRBV11-2 and J is TRBJ2-3; TRBD1 matches at 7 bases. Trimming removed 3 bases from V and 3 bases from J; junction bases left unmatched: 3. The CDR3 has 14 residues. Looked up from germline, CDR1 is SGHAT and CDR2 is FQNNGV. The chain's CDR3 is CASSLGQQTDTQYF. In DNA form, the CDR3 reads TGTGCCAGCAGCTTGGGACAGCAAACAGATACGCAGTATTTT. The variable domain in full, completed from reference TRBV11-2 and TRBJ2-3, reads EAGVAQSPRYKIIEKRQSVAFWCNPISGHATLYWYQQILGQGPKLLIQFQNNGVVDDSQLPKDRFSAERLKGVDSTLKIQPAKLEDSAVYLCASSLGQQTDTQYFGPGTRLTVL.

The genes are TRBV6-5 and TRBJ1-3; tentative D call: TRBD1 (5 bases). Trimming pared 5 bases from V and 2 bases from J, leaving 10 bases between. Germline-derived CDR1 and CDR2 are MNHEY and SVGAGI. This CDR3 has 14 residues. This chain's CDR3 is CASSRDGTGNTIYF. The CDR3 region has the DNA TGTGCCAGCAGTCGGGACGGAACTGGAAACACCATATATTTT.

CDR3: CASSLYAGDGEDTQYF. Written as DNA, the CDR3 is TGTGCCAGCAGCTTATACGCGGGGGATGGGGAAGATACGCAGTATTTT. This chain connects TRBV7-3 to TRBJ2-3; 7 bases align to TRBD2. CDR3 size: 16 residues. The V gene's germline CDR1 is SGHTA and CDR2 FQGTGA. The J segment lost 5 bases and the V segment lost 2 bases, leaving 10 bases of the junction unmatched.

At least ten counts were recorded for this clonotype. This chain connects TRBV2 to TRBJ2-1; the match to TRBD2 covers 7 bases. Looked up from germline, CDR1 is SNHLY and CDR2 is FYNNEI. V lost 8 bases to trimming and J lost 0 bases; unmatched junction nucleotides: 7. This CDR3 is 15 amino acids long. The CDR3 here is CASLQRESSYNEQFF. Here the CDR3 DNA reads TGTGCCAGCCTCCAGCGGGAAAGCTCCTACAATGAGCAGTTCTTC.

The sample holds a few counts of this clonotype. The CDR3 protein is CASSLEGGYTDTQYF. The CDR3 coding sequence is TGTGCCAGCAGCTTAGAAGGCGGGTACACAGATACGCAGTATTTT. The chain recombines TRBV11-2 with TRBJ2-3; D might be TRBD2 (5 bases). The germline gives CDR1 SGHAT, CDR2 FQNNGV. Trimming pared 0 bases from V and 2 bases from J, leaving 9 bases between. The CDR3 is made up of 15 amino acids.

In its sample, this clonotype was seen many times. This rearrangement joins TRBV9 to TRBJ1-6; no definite D call. The CDR3 totals 14 residues. V dropped 0 bases and J dropped 2 bases, with 3 bases sitting between them. In germline, CDR1 is SGDLS, CDR2 YYNGEE. The CDR3, as DNA: TGTGCCAGCAGCGTAGAGCCCTATAATTCACCCCTCCACTTT. This translates into CASSVEPYNSPLHF.

This sequence joins TRBV12-3 or TRBV12-4 and TRBJ2-1; 8 nucleotides match TRBD2. With 2 bases clipped from V and 5 bases from J, the junction kept 5 bases outside the gene matches. CDR3 length: 15 residues. In DNA, the CDR3 is TGTGCCAGCAGTTTATTTAGCGGGGCGGACAATGAGCAGTTCTTC. Translation gives CASSLFSGADNEQFF.

Points on this clonotype: Germline is not matched at one junction end, which may reflect a read error. This sequence joins TRBV4-2 and TRBJ2-3, with 7 bases lining up with TRBD1. Germline CDR1 LGHNA, CDR2 YNFKEQ. The CDR3 has 16 amino acids. This chain's CDR3 is CASSQDRTGGINTQYF. As DNA, the CDR3 is TGCGCCAGCAGCCAAGATCGGACAGGAGGTATAAATACGCAGTATTTT.

The chain links TRBV11-1 to TRBJ2-1; 9 nucleotides line up with TRBD2. Trimming took 5 bases from V and 0 from J; bases not matched to a gene: 2. The CDR3 runs to 15 residues. Germline V gene data show CDR1 as SGHAT and CDR2 as FQDESV (reference sequence). For the CDR3, the DNA is TGTGCCAGCAGCATTAGCGGGAGCTCCTACAATGAGCAGTTCTTC. Translation: CASSISGSSYNEQFF.

The chain uses TRBV29-1 and TRBJ2-1; D uncertain. In germline, CDR1 is SQVTM, CDR2 ANQGSEA. V was shortened by 4 bases and J by 0 bases, with 10 bases between the two germline ends. The CDR3 runs to 14 residues. Here the CDR3 reads CSVAQRDSYNEQFF. The CDR3 DNA follows: TGCAGCGTTGCCCAGCGAGACTCCTACAATGAGCAGTTCTTC.

The chain couples TRBV6-1 to TRBJ2-3; D is unresolved. Trimming left V 3 bases short and J 0 bases short, with 7 bases between. Germline V gene sequence: CDR1 MNHNS, CDR2 SASEGT. The CDR3 has 14 residues. The CDR3 spells CASSDRVSTDTQYF. CDR3 nucleotide sequence: TGTGCCAGCAGTGACAGAGTAAGCACAGATACGCAGTATTTT.

This clonotype has more than one count but fewer than ten. The chain has TRBV6-5 and TRBJ2-6; D might be TRBD2 (6 bases). Trimming stripped 2 bases from V and 1 base from J, with 15 bases between. CDR1 and CDR2 (germline): MNHEY, SVGAGI. The length of the CDR3 is 18 residues. CDR3 nucleotides: TGTGCCAGCAGTTACGGCGGGGTAGGGTTGTCTGGGGCCAACGTCCTGACTTTC. Its translation is CASSYGGVGLSGANVLTF.

The chain combines TRBV4-1 with TRBJ2-3; D may be TRBD2 (5 bases). The CDR3 is 15 amino acids. With 0 bases removed from V and 6 bases from J, the gap between germline ends came to 13 bases. Germline CDR1 reads MGHRA; CDR2 reads YSYEKL. The CDR3 coding sequence is TGCGCCAGCAGCCAAGATAGAACTAGTCCGGATACGCAGTATTTT. It yields the protein CASSQDRTSPDTQYF.

The rearrangement links TRBV9 to TRBJ2-7; D is uncertain. Germline V gives CDR1 SGDLS, CDR2 YYNGEE. V was shortened by 4 bases and J by 2 bases, with 13 bases between the two germline ends. The CDR3 is made up of 14 amino acids. For the CDR3, the DNA is TGTGCCAGCAGCCCCTACGACAATCCCTACGAGCAGTACGTC. Protein: CASSPYDNPYEQYV.

The V call is TRBV12-3 or TRBV12-4, the J call TRBJ2-7, with 7 positions matching TRBD1. Unmatched junction bases numbered 3, after V lost 6 bases and J lost 1 base. The CDR3 consists of 13 residues. CDR3 bases: TGTGCCAGCAGCACGACAGGGTCCTACGAGCAGTACTTC. It yields the protein CASSTTGSYEQYF.

V and J are TRBV3-1 and TRBJ1-5; maybe TRBD1 (5 bases). The germline V gene encodes CDR1 LGHDT and CDR2 YNNKEL (reference sequence). CDR3 length: 14 residues. Trimming removed 4 bases at V and 1 base at J, with 8 bases between. CDR3 protein: CASSPTVSNQPQHF. The CDR3 DNA follows: TGTGCCAGCAGCCCGACAGTGAGCAATCAGCCCCAGCATTTT.

The V call is TRBV30, the J call TRBJ2-4; no clear D gene. With 5 bases removed from V and 5 bases from J, the gap between germline ends came to 16 bases. CDR3 length: 14 residues. CDR1 is GTSNPN, CDR2 SVGIG, per germline (reference sequence). CDR3 residues: CAWATTYSENIQYF. The DNA of the CDR3 is TGTGCCTGGGCGACAACATATTCGGAAAACATTCAGTACTTC.

This clonotype was counted at least ten times. The CDR3, as DNA: TGTGCCATCAGTGAGTCGGGGACAGCATTTAACTATGGCTACACCTTC. This encodes CAISESGTAFNYGYTF. The chain links TRBV10-3 to TRBJ1-2; 7 bases align to TRBD1. From germline, CDR1 is ENHRY and CDR2 SYGVKD. There are 16 residues in the CDR3. Trimming at V came to 0 bases and at J to 1 base, leaving 5 bases not matched to a gene.

This chain connects TRBV12-3 or TRBV12-4 to TRBJ2-1, with D possibly matching TRBD2 (6 bases). The CDR3 covers 15 residues. Trimming removed 6 bases from V and 9 bases from J, with 21 bases in between. The CDR3 coding sequence is TGTGCCAGCAGAAACGGACTATTAACAATCGGTGAGCAGTTCTTC. It translates to CASRNGLLTIGEQFF.

This clonotype appeared a few times. The chain links TRBV7-9 to TRBJ1-5, with D possibly matching TRBD1 (6 bases). CDR3 length: 14 amino acids. Between the trimmed V and J ends, which lost 8 bases and 6 bases, there was a span of 17 bases. CDR1 SEHNR and CDR2 FQNEAQ come from the germline V gene (reference sequence). For the CDR3, the DNA is TGTGCCAGCGGGTCCGACAGGACATTTCAGCCCCAGCATTTT. Translating gives CASGSDRTFQPQHF.